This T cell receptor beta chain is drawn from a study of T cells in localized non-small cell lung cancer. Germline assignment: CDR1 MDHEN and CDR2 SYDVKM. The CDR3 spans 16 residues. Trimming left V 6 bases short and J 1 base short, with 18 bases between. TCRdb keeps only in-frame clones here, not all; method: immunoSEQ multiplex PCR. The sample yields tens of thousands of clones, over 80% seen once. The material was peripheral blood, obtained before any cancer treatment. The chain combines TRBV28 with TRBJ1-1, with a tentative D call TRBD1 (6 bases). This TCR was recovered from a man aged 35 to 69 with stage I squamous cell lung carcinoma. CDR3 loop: CASRKGGLPPNTEAFF. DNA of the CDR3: TGTGCCAGCAGGAAAGGGGGACTGCCCCCGAACACTGAAGCTTTCTTT. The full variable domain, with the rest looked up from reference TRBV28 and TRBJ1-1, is DVKVTQSSRYLVKRTGEKVFLECVQDMDHENMFWYRQDPGLGLRLIYFSYDVKMKEKGDIPEGYSVSREKKERFSLILESASTNQTSMYLCASRKGGLPPNTEAFFGQGTRLTVV.